Below are 16 T cell receptor beta chains sequenced from a single sample in a study of cytomegalovirus exposure and HLA in healthy donors. The PCR used 60 Vbeta and 13 Jbeta primers. Measured with immunoSEQ multiplex PCR; TCRdb has only the in-frame clones, and not every one. There are roughly 200,000 clones in the sample, with over 0.95% held by the top ten. The sequenced material came from PBMCs. The receptors were sampled from a girl aged 2-9 years in good health and CMV-seropositive.

This rearrangement joins TRBV5-1 to TRBJ1-3; maybe TRBD1 (6 bases). The CDR3 loop spans 19 amino acids. Germline V gene data show CDR1 as SGHRS and CDR2 as YFSETQ. The V end lost 6 bases, the J end lost 0 bases, and 25 bases lay between the germline ends. CDR3 loop: CASTPYPGHRLSSGNTIYF. CDR3 coding DNA: TGCGCCAGCACCCCCTATCCGGGACACCGGTTAAGCTCTGGAAACACCATATATTTT.

The chain combines TRBV28 with TRBJ1-4; TRBD1 might be the D (5 bases). Per germline, CDR1 MDHEN and CDR2 SYDVKM. Deletions cut 6 bases from V and 7 bases from J, with 18 bases between. The CDR3 is 15 amino acids. CDR3 region: CASSFAGGFGEKLFF. The CDR3 DNA reads TGTGCCAGCAGCTTTGCCGGGGGGTTCGGTGAAAAACTGTTTTTT.

The chain carries TRBV29-1 and TRBJ2-2; TRBD1 aligns across 9 bases. From germline, CDR1 is SQVTM and CDR2 ANQGSEA. With 4 bases clipped from V and 7 bases from J, the junction kept 7 bases outside the gene matches. This CDR3 spans 14 amino acids. DNA for the CDR3: TGCAGCGTTGGAGTGGGACAGGGCCGCGGGGAGCTGTTTTTT. Amino acids: CSVGVGQGRGELFF.

This chain joins TRBV6-5 and TRBJ2-7, with 7 bases lining up with TRBD1. Germline V gene lookup returns CDR1 MNHEY and CDR2 SVGAGI. The trim removed 0 bases at V and 1 base at J, leaving 6 bases unmatched. The CDR3 runs to 16 residues. The CDR3 sequence: CASSYSRDRNSYEQYF. DNA of the CDR3: TGTGCCAGCAGTTACTCGAGGGACAGAAATTCCTACGAGCAGTACTTC.

The rearrangement joins TRBV13 to TRBJ2-7; D possibly corresponds to TRBD2 (5 bases). The germline V gene encodes CDR1 PRHDT and CDR2 FYEKMQ (reference sequence). The CDR3 has 15 amino acids. Deletions cut 8 bases from V and 1 base from J, with 18 bases between. CDR3 sequence reads: CASLRDPGSSYEQYF. Here the CDR3 DNA reads TGTGCCAGCTTGAGAGATCCGGGGAGTTCCTACGAGCAGTACTTC.

The V call is TRBV28, the J call TRBJ1-4, with 7 bases lining up with TRBD1. Germline CDR1 reads MDHEN; CDR2 reads SYDVKM. Trimming removed 5 bases from V and 5 bases from J; junction bases left unmatched: 11. The CDR3 runs 16 residues. The CDR3 reads CASSRLQGMGNEKLFF. The CDR3 DNA follows: TGTGCCAGCAGTCGACTACAGGGGATGGGGAATGAAAAACTGTTTTTT.

The gene calls are TRBV9 and TRBJ2-7; 8 bases line up with TRBD2. The CDR3 is 15 residues long. Germline V gene data show CDR1 as SGDLS and CDR2 as YYNGEE. V dropped 0 bases and J dropped 5; count of bases not matched to a gene: 7. CDR3 protein: CASSVASTSVHEQYF. In nucleotides, the CDR3 is TGTGCCAGCAGCGTAGCGTCGACTAGCGTCCACGAGCAGTACTTC.

This sequence joins TRBV19 and TRBJ2-7; TRBD2 might be the D (6 bases). CDR3 length: 15 amino acids. Germline CDR1 LNHDA, CDR2 SQIVND (reference sequence). V was trimmed by 6 bases and J by 6 bases, leaving 21 bases between them. This CDR3 is CASRGMGTLEGEQYF. CDR3 nucleotides: TGTGCCAGTAGGGGGATGGGGACCCTGGAGGGCGAGCAGTACTTC.

The chain employs TRBV9 and TRBJ2-2; 8 bases agree with TRBD2. After removal of 3 bases from V and 5 bases from J, the junction contained 9 bases not matched to a gene. Germline V gene lookup returns CDR1 SGDLS and CDR2 YYNGEE. The CDR3 covers 16 residues. The CDR3 protein is CASSEKSGRVTGELFF. The CDR3 DNA follows: TGTGCCAGCAGCGAGAAGAGCGGGAGAGTTACCGGGGAGCTGTTTTTT. The full variable domain, completed using reference TRBV9 and TRBJ2-2, is DSGVTQTPKHLITATGQRVTLRCSPRSGDLSVYWYQQSLDQGLQFLIQYYNGEERAKGNILERFSAQQFPDLHSELNLSSLELGDSALYFCASSEKSGRVTGELFFGEGSRLTVL.

The rearrangement links TRBV5-1 to TRBJ2-3; 8 bases map to TRBD2. V lost 2 bases and J lost 4; bases outside the gene matches: 6. There are 15 residues in the CDR3. Looked up from germline, CDR1 is SGHRS and CDR2 is YFSETQ. The CDR3: CASSLTGGPADTQYF. The CDR3 coding sequence is TGCGCCAGCAGCTTAACGGGAGGGCCTGCAGATACGCAGTATTTT.

The chain carries TRBV7-8 and TRBJ2-7; 7 nucleotides align to TRBD2. In germline, CDR1 is SGHVS, CDR2 FQNEAQ. After removal of 3 bases from V and 3 bases from J, the junction contained 2 bases not matched to a gene. This CDR3 region has 13 residues. As DNA, the CDR3 is TGTGCCAGCAGCTTCGGGACTATCTACGAGCAGTACTTC. It yields the protein CASSFGTIYEQYF.

The chain recombines TRBV28 with TRBJ2-1, with 8 bases that match TRBD2. V was pared by 5 bases and J by 0 bases, with 12 bases of the junction left unmatched. Germline V gene lookup returns CDR1 MDHEN and CDR2 SYDVKM. The CDR3 runs to 18 residues. The CDR3 spells CASSRWGAGGISYNEQFF. For the CDR3, the DNA is TGTGCCAGCAGTCGTTGGGGTGCGGGAGGAATCTCCTACAATGAGCAGTTCTTC.

The chain carries TRBV29-1 and TRBJ2-1, with D perhaps matching TRBD1 (7 bases). V lost 7 bases, J lost 7 bases, and 14 bases lay in between. This CDR3 is 12 amino acids long. The germline V gene encodes CDR1 SQVTM and CDR2 ANQGSEA. CDR3 loop: CSARTGGNEQFF. The CDR3 coding sequence is TGCAGCGCCCGGACAGGAGGGAATGAGCAGTTCTTC.

The chain carries TRBV7-9 and TRBJ1-1, with 9 bases identical to TRBD1. Germline CDR1 is SEHNR and CDR2 is FQNEAQ (reference sequence). J gave up 3 bases and V 6 bases, and 8 bases lay outside the gene matches. The CDR3 contains 15 residues. The DNA for the CDR3 is TGTGCCAGCAGTCCACCCACAGGGGGCCACACTGAAGCTTTCTTT. Protein product: CASSPPTGGHTEAFF.

The chain combines TRBV28 with TRBJ2-7; D possibly corresponds to TRBD1 (6 bases). Germline V CDR1 and CDR2: MDHEN, SYDVKM. The CDR3 is made up of 14 amino acids. Trimming removed 8 bases from V and 0 bases from J, with 14 bases in between. The DNA of the CDR3 is TGTGCCAGCCAAAGACAGGTCCGCTCCTACGAGCAGTACTTC. This sequence encodes CASQRQVRSYEQYF.

This chain joins TRBV28 and TRBJ1-2; weak D call: TRBD1 (5 bases). This CDR3 region has 14 residues. V shed 3 bases and J shed 4 bases, with 12 bases lying between them. Per the germline V gene, CDR1 is MDHEN and CDR2 is SYDVKM. The CDR3 DNA reads as TGTGCCAGCAGTTTGGCAGGGAGGCTCTATGGCTACACCTTC. Amino acid sequence: CASSLAGRLYGYTF.